This TCR beta chain was observed in a study of CD8 T cells in Susac syndrome (dated by TCRdb to between 2018 and 2021). Background on the whole study: The study used repertoire sequencing to test whether antigen drove CD8+ T cell activation and differentiation in Susac syndrome. The clonality of the CD8+ T cell repertoire was compared across some eleven healthy donors, some 14 Susac syndrome patients and around 15 multiple sclerosis patients.

V loses 3 bases of germline sequence and J loses 2 bases, and the interval between the two ends is 12 bases. The CDR3 starts with the cysteine, ends with the phenylalanine, and has 15 residues. This entry keeps only the CDR3 DNA: 45 bases, framed from base 1. RNA was extracted using the RNeasy kit, and about 0.45 to 1 ug of the RNA was reverse transcribed with random hexamers. The immunoSEQ multiplex PCR assay, which covers 54 Vbeta and 13 Jbeta segments, was used to amplify TCR beta CDR3 regions. PCR amplification bias was corrected using a synthetic template baseline for primer optimization and computational correction. On the study's bioinformatics: Reads were annotated to V, D and J genes according to IMGT and were analyzed with immunoSEQ Analyzer, with only productive sequences retained. To calculate clonality, Shannon entropy was normalized by log2 of the number of productive unique sequences and then subtracted from one. For each patient and control, public and private clones were evaluated within the 100 most prevalent clones. Clones were defined as Susac-specific if absent from the healthy and MS cohorts, from 1052 published viral clones and from other ImmuneACCESS disease sequences. Using fastp trimming at Q25 and MiXCR clonotype assembly, TCRdb reanalyzed the public sequencing data and kept in-frame beta chains. Merged by CDR3 protein, the rows form single entries marked with the most common genes and DNA. The V and J calls come from TCRdb's annotation, not from the publication. The sample table contains approximately 110,000 distinct CDR3 sequences; only one count was recorded for just over 90% of them. The ten largest make up roughly 0.31% of the sample.

What the work shows at the level of the full study, not this receptor alone: The TCR sequencing and HLA analysis was acknowledged to have included a relatively small number of individuals.

Worth noting for this clonotype: The antigen it binds to is not known. No base qualities exist here, and no much larger clone lies one base off it.

Peripheral blood CD8+ and CD4+ T cells from healthy donors, Susac syndrome patients and multiple sclerosis patients were profiled by high-throughput TCR beta sequencing. Multiple sclerosis controls were treatment-naive patients with stable or active relapsing-remitting disease fulfilling revised McDonald criteria. Bulk CD8+ and CD4+ T cells were purified by magnetic negative isolation, while CD8+ TEMRA cells were enriched using FACS. Blood was drawn into EDTA tubes, processed within 24 hours, and PBMCs were isolated by density gradient centrifugation. PBMCs intended for TCR sequencing were frozen in liquid nitrogen and were later thawed in a 37 degrees C water bath. The sorted or isolated CD4+, CD8+ and CD8+ TEMRA cells had a purity of 90% or higher.

This sequence uses TRBV12-3 or TRBV12-4 and TRBJ2-3; perhaps TRBD1 is the D gene, with 5 bases matching. Sequencing input: CD8+ T cells from PBMCs. This clonotype was sampled from a human donor with multiple sclerosis. The CDR3 region: CASSFNPGNTDTQYF. The sequenced DNA is TGTGCCAGCAGTTTTAATCCAGGGAACACAGATACGCAGTATTTT.